A selection of T cell receptor beta chains follows, all from one sample in a study of graft-versus-host responses after intestinal transplantation. For these receptors, no antigen is known. Profiled with immunoSEQ multiplex PCR; TCRdb holds only in-frame clones, not every one. The data contain about 85,000 clones, less than 95% of them singletons. The sample consisted of unstimulated CD8+ T cells sorted from spleen or lymph node cells, taken before transplant. The receptors were sampled from a human donor who was the organ donor for an intestinal transplant. Both conserved end residues are part of each CDR3. The order of the fields is J gene, V gene, D gene, clone size, CDR3 protein, CDR3 DNA. D genes are given only for firm matches. The size entry is marked missing in some rows and otherwise reads once, few, many or a size class.

>TRBJ2-2|TRBV7-9|TRBD2|NA
CASMKDWRGLAGVSGELFF
TGTGCCAGCATGAAAGATTGGCGAGGACTAGCGGGAGTGTCCGGGGAGCTGTTTTTT
>TRBJ2-1|TRBV29-1|TRBD2|NA
CSVIGTSGSIIYNEQFF
TGCAGCGTCATCGGGACTAGCGGGAGCATCATCTACAATGAGCAGTTCTTC
>TRBJ2-7|TRBV5-1|NA|NA
CASSLAAPLYEQYF
TGCGCCAGCAGCTTGGCCGCACCCCTCTACGAGCAGTACTTC
>TRBJ1-1|TRBV11-1|TRBD1|NA
CASSFRDRDTEAFF
TGTGCCAGCAGCTTCCGGGACAGAGACACTGAAGCTTTCTTT
>TRBJ2-1|TRBV15|NA|NA
CATSGGSYNEQFF
TGTGCCACCAGTGGCGGAAGCTACAATGAGCAGTTCTTC
>TRBJ1-1|TRBV5-6|NA|NA
CASSFAGPSEAFF
TGTGCCAGCAGCTTCGCGGGACCCTCTGAAGCTTTCTTT
>TRBJ1-2|TRBV27|TRBD1|once
CASSTLGQVGGYTF
TGTGCCAGCAGTACCCTCGGACAGGTTGGGGGCTACACCTTC
>TRBJ2-7|TRBV7-9|NA|NA
CASSRDDDEQYF
TGTGCCAGCAGCCGGGACGACGACGAGCAGTACTTC
>TRBJ1-4|TRBV6-5|NA|NA
CASSYGDTNEKLFF
TGTGCCAGCAGTTATGGGGACACTAATGAAAAACTGTTTTTT
>TRBJ2-6|TRBV6-4|NA|NA
CASSDSVVTGANVLTF
TGTGCCAGCAGTGACTCGGTGGTAACCGGGGCCAACGTCCTGACTTTC
>TRBJ2-7|TRBV11-2|NA|NA
CASSLRGTYEQYF
TGTGCCAGCAGCTTAAGGGGCACCTACGAGCAGTACTTC
>TRBJ2-7|TRBV5-1|TRBD1|NA
CASSATTGDEQYF
TGCGCCAGCAGCGCAACGACAGGGGACGAGCAGTACTTC
>TRBJ1-2|TRBV19|TRBD1|NA
CASSIGQDYGYTF
TGTGCCAGTAGTATCGGACAGGACTATGGCTACACCTTC
>TRBJ2-7|TRBV5-1|NA|NA
CASSLRRVPSLARYF
TGCGCCAGCAGCTTGCGCAGGGTACCCTCCTTAGCTCGGTACTTC
>TRBJ1-1|TRBV7-6|NA|NA
CASSRTNTEAFF
TGTGCCAGCAGCCGAACCAACACTGAAGCTTTCTTT
>TRBJ2-3|TRBV10-3|TRBD2|once
CAISPGLAGVGTDTQYF
TGTGCCATCAGTCCGGGACTAGCGGGAGTGGGCACAGATACGCAGTATTTT
>TRBJ1-3|TRBV5-1|NA|NA
CASSSIDAWGTIYF
TGCGCCAGCAGCTCGATTGACGCGTGGGGCACCATATATTTT
>TRBJ1-5|TRBV27|NA|NA
CASSSRDNNQPQHF
TGTGCCAGCAGTTCCCGGGACAACAATCAGCCCCAGCATTTT
>TRBJ2-7|TRBV2|NA|NA
CASSPHLDSYEQYF
TGTGCCAGCAGCCCACATCTAGACTCCTACGAGCAGTACTTC
>TRBJ2-1|TRBV10-2|NA|NA
CASSAYSSEPFNEQFF
TGCGCCAGCAGTGCCTATTCTAGCGAACCCTTCAATGAGCAGTTCTTC
>TRBJ2-7|TRBV29-1|NA|NA
CSVEDGREYEQYF
TGCAGCGTTGAAGATGGCCGAGAATACGAGCAGTACTTC
>TRBJ2-7|TRBV6-5|NA|NA
CASSYSTGILDEQYF
TGTGCCAGCAGTTACTCGACCGGGATCCTCGACGAGCAGTACTTC
>TRBJ1-1|TRBV19|NA|NA
CASSIYPGAEAFF
TGTGCCAGTAGTATTTACCCGGGCGCTGAAGCTTTCTTT
>TRBJ1-2|TRBV6-5|TRBD1|NA
CASGDSPLGYTF
TGTGCCAGCGGGGACAGTCCTCTTGGCTACACCTTC
>TRBJ2-2|TRBV25-1|NA|NA
CASSTTGELFF
TGTGCCAGCAGTACAACCGGGGAGCTGTTTTTT
>TRBJ2-7|TRBV11-2|NA|NA
CASSLDVTPEQYF
TGTGCCAGCAGCTTAGATGTGACTCCCGAGCAGTACTTC
>TRBJ1-5|TRBV27|NA|NA
CASSLSPYSNQPQHF
TGTGCCAGCAGTTTATCTCCGTATAGCAATCAGCCCCAGCATTTT
>TRBJ2-1|TRBV27|TRBD2|NA
CASSSLSGGRNREQFF
TGTGCCAGCAGCTCGCTCTCTGGCGGGAGGAACCGTGAGCAGTTCTTC
>TRBJ2-5|TRBV30|TRBD1|NA
CAWSVWTGAQETQYF
TGTGCCTGGAGTGTATGGACAGGGGCCCAAGAGACCCAGTACTTC
>TRBJ2-1|TRBV27|TRBD2|NA
CASSLGGRGYNEQFF
TGTGCCAGCAGTTTAGGCGGGAGAGGGTACAATGAGCAGTTCTTC
>TRBJ2-7|TRBV2|NA|once
CASKQNSPYF
TGTGCCAGCAAACAAAATTCTCCGTACTTC
>TRBJ2-1|TRBV5-6|TRBD1|few
CASSWDRDLGEQFF
TGTGCCAGCAGCTGGGACAGGGATCTCGGGGAGCAGTTCTTC
>TRBJ2-1|TRBV19|TRBD2|NA
CASMASGSIDEQFF
TGTGCCAGTATGGCTAGCGGGAGTATCGATGAGCAGTTCTTC